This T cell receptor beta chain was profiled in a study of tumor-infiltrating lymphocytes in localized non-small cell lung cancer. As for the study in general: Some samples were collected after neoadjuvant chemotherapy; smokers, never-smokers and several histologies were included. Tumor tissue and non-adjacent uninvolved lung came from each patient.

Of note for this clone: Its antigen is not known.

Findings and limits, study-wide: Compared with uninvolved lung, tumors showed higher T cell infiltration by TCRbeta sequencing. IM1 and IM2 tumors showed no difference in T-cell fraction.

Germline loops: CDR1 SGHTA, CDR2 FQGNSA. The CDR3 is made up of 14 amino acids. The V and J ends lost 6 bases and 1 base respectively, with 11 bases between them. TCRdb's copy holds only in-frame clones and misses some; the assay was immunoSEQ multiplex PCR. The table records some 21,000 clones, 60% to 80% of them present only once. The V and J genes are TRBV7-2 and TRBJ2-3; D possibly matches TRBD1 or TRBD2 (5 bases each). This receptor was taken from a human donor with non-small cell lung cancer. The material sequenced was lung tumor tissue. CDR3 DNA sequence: TGTGCCAGCAGTTCCGGGACCCGCACAGATACGCAGTATTTT. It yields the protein CASSSGTRTDTQYF. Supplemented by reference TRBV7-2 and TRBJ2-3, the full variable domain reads GAGVSQSPSNKVTEKGKDVELRCDPISGHTALYWYRQSLGQGLEFLIYFQGNSAPDKSGLPSDRFSAERTGGSVSTLTIQRTQQEDSAVYLCASSSGTRTDTQYFGPGTRLTVL.